Below, one TCR beta chain is given with its context. This same CDR3 is encoded by further DNA sequences in the sample. The record originates from a study of Ad26.COV2.S vaccination and SARS-CoV-2 variants. The germline gives CDR1 DFQATT, CDR2 SNEGSKA (reference sequence). The CDR3 extends over 11 amino acids. V lost 6 bases and J 7 bases, leaving 9 bases between the germline ends. The data were produced by immunoSEQ multiplex PCR, yet TCRdb's version contains in-frame clones alone and is incomplete. In the table there are 85,000 to 95,000 clones, about four fifths of which are singletons. The chain couples TRBV20-1 to TRBJ1-4; tentative D call: TRBD1 (5 bases). The source was peripheral blood, collected after recovery from COVID-19. The sequence was collected from a human donor who had recovered from COVID-19. CDR3 nucleotide sequence: TGCAGTGCCAGGCAGGGTGAAAAACTGTTTTTT. Its protein is CSARQGEKLFF.